The entry that follows covers one T cell receptor (beta chain) sequence. Antigen unknown. Germline V gene lookup returns CDR1 SQVTM and CDR2 ANQGSEA. V shed 6 bases, J shed 4 bases, and the junction held 11 bases outside the gene matches. This CDR3 has 15 residues. The data stem from a study of T-cell memory formation after mild COVID-19. General observations from the study: Confirmation was lacking for SARS-CoV-2 specificity of second-wave clones that peaked on day 37.

TCRdb re-derived calls from the 5' RACE reads in MiXCR, one entry per CDR3 protein. This repertoire shows about 430,000 distinct CDR3 sequences, about a sixth found once; its top ten account for 20% to 25%. The clonotype originates from a man younger than 35 who had mild COVID-19 (a few samples of this study predate the infection). Cell type and time point are not known. V and J are TRBV29-1 and TRBJ1-1; 10 positions agree with TRBD1. The sequenced material came from PBMCs or a T cell subset sorted from them (not recorded which). The CDR3 here is CSVNRDRGAFTEAFF. CDR3 bases: TGCAGCGTGAACCGGGACAGGGGAGCGTTCACTGAAGCTTTCTTT.